Below are 30 T cell receptor beta chains sequenced from a single sample in a study of cytomegalovirus exposure and HLA in healthy donors. Use of 60 Vbeta and 13 Jbeta primers characterized the PCR. Data came from immunoSEQ multiplex PCR; TCRdb stores just in-frame clones and leaves some out. The profile shows approximately 120,000 clones, around four fifths of them singletons. Sequences were obtained from PBMCs. The origin of the receptors is a man aged 18-30 years in good health and CMV-seropositive.

V and J are TRBV19 and TRBJ2-2; D remains ambiguous. CDR1 is LNHDA and CDR2 is SQIVND in the germline V gene (reference sequence). The CDR3 totals 12 residues. Trimming pared 6 bases from V and 6 bases from J, leaving 8 bases between. The CDR3 DNA follows: TGTGCCAGTAGACTTGGAGCCGGGGAGCTGTTTTTT. Encoded protein: CASRLGAGELFF.

The chain employs TRBV10-3 and TRBJ2-7, with 9 bases identical to TRBD1. Germline CDR1 reads ENHRY; CDR2 reads SYGVKD. This CDR3 contains 14 residues. The V segment lost 0 bases and the J segment 6 bases; nucleotides outside the gene matches: 3. Here the CDR3 DNA reads TGTGCCATCAGTGAGTCTATGACAGGGGGCGAGCAGTACTTC. Its protein is CAISESMTGGEQYF.

The chain carries TRBV7-9 and TRBJ1-1; TRBD1 matches at 12 bases. The germline V gene encodes CDR1 SEHNR and CDR2 FQNEAQ (reference sequence). This CDR3 spans 17 amino acids. Trimming removed 1 base from V and 4 bases from J; junction bases left unmatched: 7. CDR3 region: CASSLDWGQGAGTEAFF. CDR3 sequence (DNA): TGTGCCAGCAGCTTAGACTGGGGACAGGGGGCCGGCACTGAAGCTTTCTTT.

This clone has more than one count but fewer than ten. The sample contains more than one DNA sequence encoding this CDR3. The chain carries TRBV6-5 and TRBJ1-2, with TRBD1 matching over 10 bases. The CDR3 loop spans 16 amino acids. From germline, CDR1 is MNHEY and CDR2 SVGAGI. The V gene end was trimmed by 0 bases and the J gene end by 4 bases; junction bases not matched to a gene: 5. The CDR3 sequence: CASSYSRTGGGYGYTF. The DNA of the CDR3 is TGTGCCAGCAGTTACTCGAGGACAGGGGGGGGCTATGGCTACACCTTC.

This clone was seen more than once but under ten times. The chain joins TRBV6-1 to TRBJ1-5, with D maybe TRBD1 (5 bases). This CDR3 is 15 amino acids long. Germline CDR1 MNHNS, CDR2 SASEGT. The V and J ends lost 6 bases and 1 base respectively, with 13 bases between them. The CDR3: CASSGDSGSNQPQHF. CDR3 nucleotide sequence: TGTGCCAGCAGCGGGGACTCAGGGAGCAATCAGCCCCAGCATTTT.

The chain has TRBV7-2 and TRBJ2-2; 12 bases match TRBD2. Germline V lookup: CDR1 SGHTA, CDR2 FQGNSA. The CDR3 loop spans 15 amino acids. With 7 bases clipped from V and 8 bases from J, the junction kept 8 bases outside the gene matches. This chain's CDR3 is CASTPGLAGLGELFF. CDR3 in DNA: TGTGCCAGCACTCCCGGACTAGCGGGGTTAGGGGAGCTGTTTTTT.

The table lists this clone with a few counts. This chain links TRBV7-9 with TRBJ1-1; 12 bases map to TRBD1. The V gene's germline CDR1 is SEHNR and CDR2 FQNEAQ (reference sequence). V was pared by 1 base and J by 3 bases, with 9 bases of the junction left unmatched. The CDR3 has 18 residues. The DNA of the CDR3 is TGTGCCAGCAGCTTAGGGGGACAGGGGGCACGAGGGGACACTGAAGCTTTCTTT. Translation gives CASSLGGQGARGDTEAFF. The full variable domain, its missing parts supplied by reference TRBV7-9 and TRBJ1-1, is DTGVSQNPRHKITKRGQNVTFRCDPISEHNRLYWYRQTLGQGPEFLTYFQNEAQLEKSRLLSDRFSAERPKGSFSTLEIQRTEQGDSAMYLCASSLGGQGARGDTEAFFGQGTRLTVV.

The rearrangement uses TRBV4-1 and TRBJ1-1, with a tentative D call TRBD1 (6 bases). V lost 0 bases, J lost 3 bases, and 17 bases lay in between. Germline values: CDR1 MGHRA, CDR2 YSYEKL. The CDR3 spans 17 residues. CDR3 nucleotides: TGCGCCAGCAGCCAAGATTTGACGAGGGGGATCCACACTGAAGCTTTCTTT. Protein sequence: CASSQDLTRGIHTEAFF.

J is TRBJ1-1 and V is TRBV10-3; D remains ambiguous. The CDR3 extends over 14 amino acids. Germline V gene sequence: CDR1 ENHRY, CDR2 SYGVKD. The V end lost 7 bases, the J end lost 2 bases, and 14 bases lay between the germline ends. The CDR3 coding sequence is TGTGCCATCAAGGGAGAGCCATTAAACACTGAAGCTTTCTTT. This codes for CAIKGEPLNTEAFF.

The rearrangement links TRBV7-6 to TRBJ1-2, with D possibly matching TRBD1 (6 bases). CDR1 and CDR2 from the germline V gene are SGHVS and FNYEAQ. The CDR3 consists of 13 residues. V lost 5 bases and J lost 8, with 15 bases in between. The CDR3 protein is CASSPPDRIGYTF. The CDR3 DNA sequence: TGTGCCAGCAGCCCACCGGACAGAATAGGCTACACCTTC.

The CDR3 spells CASSVGLKGEAFF. The CDR3 DNA reads as TGTGCCAGCAGCGTAGGACTAAAAGGGGAAGCTTTCTTT. This rearrangement joins TRBV9 to TRBJ1-1, with D uncertain. The V gene lost 0 bases and the J gene lost 8 bases, with 11 bases spanning the gap. The CDR3 is 13 amino acids. The germline CDR1 and CDR2 sequences are SGDLS and YYNGEE. Full variable domain (missing parts from reference TRBV9 and TRBJ1-1): DSGVTQTPKHLITATGQRVTLRCSPRSGDLSVYWYQQSLDQGLQFLIQYYNGEERAKGNILERFSAQQFPDLHSELNLSSLELGDSALYFCASSVGLKGEAFFGQGTRLTVV.

The table lists this clone with a count of one. This chain's CDR3 is CASSHMGADEAFF. The CDR3 DNA reads as TGCGCCAGCAGCCATATGGGGGCAGATGAAGCTTTCTTT. The chain joins TRBV4-1 to TRBJ1-1; a possible D gene is TRBD1 (6 bases). Trimming stripped 3 bases from V and 7 bases from J, with 12 bases between. Germline lookup yields CDR1 MGHRA and CDR2 YSYEKL. The CDR3 has 13 amino acids.

The chain recombines TRBV6-1 with TRBJ1-1; D uncertain. Trimming cost V 10 bases and J 4 bases, with 16 bases left between them. CDR1 is MNHNS, CDR2 SASEGT, per germline. The CDR3 has 13 residues. The CDR3 loop is CAILPFGFTEAFF. CDR3 nucleotides: TGTGCCATCCTTCCTTTCGGTTTCACTGAAGCTTTCTTT.

This chain connects TRBV5-1 to TRBJ2-3; 10 bases agree with TRBD2. The CDR3 has 16 residues. Germline CDR1 reads SGHRS; CDR2 reads YFSETQ. V trimming: 1 base; J trimming: 3 bases; junction bases outside the gene matches: 5. CDR3 in DNA: TGCGCCAGCAGCTTGAATCCTAGCGGGGGAACAGATACGCAGTATTTT. Protein sequence: CASSLNPSGGTDTQYF.

This clone was observed a single time. The V and J genes are TRBV7-6 and TRBJ2-3, with a tentative D call TRBD1 (5 bases). Looked up from germline, CDR1 is SGHVS and CDR2 is FNYEAQ. There are 22 residues in the CDR3. Trimming left V 2 bases short and J 0 bases short, with 30 bases between. This CDR3 reads CASSLKPLDNLMFYSSTDTQYF. CDR3 DNA sequence: TGTGCCAGCAGCTTAAAGCCTCTGGACAACCTCATGTTTTATTCTAGCACAGATACGCAGTATTTT.

The J gene is TRBJ2-5, the V gene TRBV5-1, with D possibly being TRBD2 (5 bases). The V gene's germline CDR1 is SGHRS and CDR2 YFSETQ. Between the trimmed V and J ends, which lost 0 bases and 5 bases, there was a span of 8 bases. This CDR3 has 13 residues. CDR3 loop: CASSLEEEETQYF. For the CDR3, the DNA is TGCGCCAGCAGCTTGGAGGAGGAGGAGACCCAGTACTTC.

This chain links TRBV10-3 with TRBJ2-3, with 14 bases fitting TRBD2. The CDR3 sequence is 15 residues long. The V gene end was trimmed by 10 bases and the J gene end by 3 bases; junction bases not matched to a gene: 6. Germline V lookup: CDR1 ENHRY, CDR2 SYGVKD. The CDR3 sequence: CASRGTSGGTDTQYF. The CDR3 bases are TGTGCCAGCAGGGGGACTAGCGGGGGAACAGATACGCAGTATTTT.

V is TRBV7-9 and J is TRBJ2-2; TRBD1 might be the D (5 bases). Germline-derived CDR1 and CDR2 are SEHNR and FQNEAQ (reference sequence). The CDR3 has 15 amino acids. The V end lost 3 bases, the J end lost 3 bases, and 11 bases lay between the germline ends. The CDR3 DNA sequence: TGTGCCAGCAGCTTCCAGGGTGTACACACCGGGGAGCTGTTTTTT. It yields the protein CASSFQGVHTGELFF.

The chain uses TRBV13 and TRBJ2-5; TRBD1 matches 7 bases. V shed 0 bases and J 4 bases; nucleotides not matched to a gene: 5. The CDR3 is made up of 15 amino acids. Germline CDR1 and CDR2: PRHDT and FYEKMQ (reference sequence). The CDR3 spells CASSLGGGGPETQYF. CDR3 DNA sequence: TGTGCCAGCAGCTTAGGAGGGGGCGGTCCAGAGACCCAGTACTTC.

V usage is TRBV27 and J usage is TRBJ1-2; D gene unclear. There are 13 residues in the CDR3. Trimming took 9 bases from V and 4 from J, leaving 15 bases between them. CDR1 MNHEY and CDR2 SMNVEV come from the germline V gene (reference sequence). This CDR3 is CASYGGKTYGYTF. CDR3 coding DNA: TGTGCCAGTTACGGAGGGAAGACCTATGGCTACACCTTC.

This clone was recorded only once. The chain couples TRBV5-8 to TRBJ2-7; no clear D. CDR1 is SGHTS, CDR2 YDEGEE, per germline. This CDR3 region has 12 residues. V was pared by 2 bases and J by 3 bases, with 6 bases between. This chain's CDR3 is CASSFGGYEQYF. As DNA, the CDR3 is TGTGCCAGCAGCTTCGGTGGCTACGAGCAGTACTTC.

The V and J genes are TRBV5-8 and TRBJ2-2, with 8 bases identical to TRBD1. The trim removed 2 bases at V and 5 bases at J, leaving 11 bases unmatched. CDR1 and CDR2 from the germline V gene are SGHTS and YDEGEE. CDR3 length equals 17 residues. The CDR3 DNA follows: TGTGCCAGCAGCTTCGGACAGGGTTGGGTGTCAACCGGGGAGCTGTTTTTT. Protein product: CASSFGQGWVSTGELFF.

The chain recombines TRBV19 with TRBJ2-1; a weak D match, TRBD1 (6 bases). This CDR3 is built from 18 residues. The V end was cut by 1 base, the J end by 6 bases, with 22 bases between. Germline lookup yields CDR1 LNHDA and CDR2 SQIVND (reference sequence). CDR3 residues: CASSIGTRGWDEGNEQFF. The DNA of the CDR3 is TGTGCCAGTAGTATAGGGACAAGGGGGTGGGATGAGGGCAATGAGCAGTTCTTC. Together with reference TRBV19 and TRBJ2-1, the CDR3 gives the full variable domain: DGGITQSPKYLFRKEGQNVTLSCEQNLNHDAMYWYRQDPGQGLRLIYYSQIVNDFQKGDIAEGYSVSREKKESFPLTVTSAQKNPTAFYLCASSIGTRGWDEGNEQFFGPGTRLTVL.

The chain joins TRBV28 to TRBJ1-2; TRBD1 matches 10 bases. This CDR3 region has 14 residues. J was trimmed by 2 bases and V by 6 bases; bases with no gene match: 3. The germline CDR1 and CDR2 sequences are MDHEN and SYDVKM. CDR3 in DNA: TGTGCCAGCAGACCGGGACAGGGGAACTATGGCTACACCTTC. Its translation: CASRPGQGNYGYTF.

The rearrangement uses TRBV2 and TRBJ2-7; a possible D gene is TRBD2 (5 bases). The V and J ends lost 7 bases and 5 bases respectively, with 15 bases between them. From germline, CDR1 is SNHLY and CDR2 FYNNEI. The CDR3 runs 13 residues. CDR3 sequence: CASNGNPGNEQYF. The CDR3 DNA reads as TGTGCCAGCAACGGGAACCCGGGGAACGAGCAGTACTTC.

This rearrangement joins TRBV5-1 to TRBJ2-2, with D tentatively TRBD1 (6 bases). Germline CDR1 reads SGHRS; CDR2 reads YFSETQ. The CDR3 has 14 residues. Trimming shortened V by 4 bases and J by 5 bases, and 12 bases separated the two germline ends. The CDR3 coding sequence is TGCGCCAGCAGCCCCAAGGGGGTAACCGGGGAGCTGTTTTTT. It yields the protein CASSPKGVTGELFF.

The rearrangement links TRBV7-6 to TRBJ2-5; TRBD1 might be the D (7 bases). Trimming took 3 bases from V and 6 from J, leaving 14 bases between them. The CDR3 contains 14 residues. The germline CDR1 and CDR2 sequences are SGHVS and FNYEAQ. CDR3 bases: TGTGCCAGCAGCTTGCAGACAGGGAGGCAGACCCAGTACTTC. Protein product: CASSLQTGRQTQYF.

The CDR3 loop reads CASSLAQEGKDGYTF. Here the CDR3 DNA reads TGTGCCAGCAGCTTGGCCCAGGAGGGCAAGGATGGCTACACCTTC. The genes are TRBV5-4 and TRBJ1-2, with no clear D. The CDR3 loop spans 15 amino acids. Trimming left V 0 bases short and J 6 bases short, with 15 bases between. CDR1 and CDR2 from the germline V gene are SGHNT and YYREEE (reference sequence).

The rearrangement joins TRBV7-9 to TRBJ1-1; D remains ambiguous. V was pared by 3 bases and J by 8 bases, with 4 bases between. This CDR3 has 10 residues. CDR1 SEHNR and CDR2 FQNEAQ come from the germline V gene (reference sequence). CDR3 nucleotide sequence: TGTGCCAGCAGCTTTATGGAAGCTTTCTTT. As protein: CASSFMEAFF.

This clone was counted a single time. The gene calls are TRBV9 and TRBJ2-7; 10 nucleotides align to TRBD1. Germline assignment: CDR1 SGDLS and CDR2 YYNGEE. The J segment lost 6 bases and the V segment lost 4 bases, leaving 10 bases of the junction unmatched. The CDR3 is 15 residues long. CDR3 in amino acids: CASSFQGTGVSEQYF. DNA for the CDR3: TGTGCCAGCAGCTTCCAGGGGACAGGGGTTTCCGAGCAGTACTTC.